The 21 T cell receptor beta chains given below trace back to one sample, sequenced in a study of shared clonotypes between healthy human individuals. Libraries were prepared by immunoSEQ multiplex PCR; TCRdb keeps only in-frame clonotypes and omits some of them. This sample has around 2.1 million clones, with more than 85% found just once. CD45RO-negative, CCR7-positively selected cells formed the naive CD8 fraction, excluding terminally differentiated effector memory CD45RA+ cells. The specimen sequenced was naive CD8+ T cells from PBMCs. These TCRs come from a man younger than 35 in good health. Some clones in this sample may be carry-over from other donors' samples.

A remark on this clone: The junction and the germline gene differ at one end; a read error may be behind it. The rearrangement joins TRBV7-9 to TRBJ2-2, with a weak D call TRBD2 (5 bases). CDR3 length: 14 amino acids. Germline V gives CDR1 SEHNR, CDR2 FQNEAQ (reference sequence). The CDR3 DNA sequence: TGTGCCGGCAGCGGAAAGCGAGGCACCGGGGAGCTGTTTTTT. It encodes CAGSGKRGTGELFF.

The chain recombines TRBV4-1 with TRBJ2-7; D is tentatively TRBD1 or TRBD2 (5 bases each). V was trimmed by 3 bases and J by 4 bases, leaving 13 bases between them. The CDR3 sequence is 14 residues long. CDR1 is MGHRA and CDR2 is YSYEKL in the germline V gene. The CDR3, as DNA: TGCGCCAGCAGCCACCCCGGGGACCTTTACGAGCAGTACTTC. Its translation is CASSHPGDLYEQYF.

The V and J genes are TRBV5-1 and TRBJ2-5, with a possible D match to TRBD2 (6 bases). Looked up from germline, CDR1 is SGHRS and CDR2 is YFSETQ. The V end lost 7 bases, the J end lost 5 bases, and 15 bases lay between the germline ends. The CDR3 is 13 amino acids. The CDR3 DNA sequence: TGCGCCAGCGACCCCGGGAGATTGGAGACCCAGTACTTC. Protein product: CASDPGRLETQYF.

The J gene is TRBJ2-5, the V gene TRBV14; D not resolved. There are 15 residues in the CDR3. V lost 0 bases to trimming and J lost 4 bases, with 12 bases between them. CDR1 SGHDN and CDR2 FVKESK come from the germline V gene. The DNA for the CDR3 is TGTGCCAGCAGCCAAGATCGCTTAGGGTTAGAGACCCAGTACTTC. As protein: CASSQDRLGLETQYF.

The chain recombines TRBV27 with TRBJ1-2, with a tentative D call TRBD1 (6 bases). Germline V lookup: CDR1 MNHEY, CDR2 SMNVEV (reference sequence). The V and J ends lost 5 bases and 3 bases respectively, with 19 bases between them. The CDR3 contains 16 residues. This chain's CDR3 is CASSPREAGVDYGYTF. CDR3 in DNA: TGTGCCAGCAGTCCACGAGAGGCAGGGGTAGACTATGGCTACACCTTC.

The chain combines TRBV4-1 with TRBJ1-2; D is undetermined. Germline loops: CDR1 MGHRA, CDR2 YSYEKL. The CDR3 length is 15 residues. V was shortened by 2 bases and J by 3 bases, with 13 bases between the two germline ends. CDR3 protein: CASSQPDPEDYGYTF. The CDR3 DNA reads as TGCGCCAGCAGCCAACCAGACCCGGAGGACTATGGCTACACCTTC.

The chain is built from TRBV9 and TRBJ2-2; D ambiguous. The CDR3 contains 17 residues. V shed 0 bases and J shed 1 base, with 13 bases lying between them. The germline CDR1 and CDR2 sequences are SGDLS and YYNGEE. The CDR3 DNA reads TGTGCCAGCAGCGTAGCATTCCTGACTCTGAACACCGGGGAGCTGTTTTTT. Protein sequence: CASSVAFLTLNTGELFF.

The CDR3 region is CASSMVPAGNQPQHF. In nucleotides, the CDR3 is TGTGCCAGTAGTATGGTGCCGGCGGGCAATCAGCCCCAGCATTTT. This chain joins TRBV19 and TRBJ1-5; no reliable D call. The CDR3 contains 15 residues. With 3 bases removed from V and 2 bases from J, the gap between germline ends came to 11 bases. Germline V gene data show CDR1 as LNHDA and CDR2 as SQIVND (reference sequence).

This rearrangement joins TRBV28 to TRBJ1-2; possible D gene TRBD1, 5 bases. The germline V gene has CDR1 MDHEN and CDR2 SYDVKM. Trimming left V 7 bases short and J 3 bases short, with 12 bases between. There are 13 residues in the CDR3. The CDR3 bases are TGTGCCAGCAAAGGACACCTGTACTATGGCTACACCTTC. Its translation: CASKGHLYYGYTF.

The V gene is TRBV5-3, the J gene TRBJ2-7; D is unresolved. TRBV5-3 is an ORF, and what it does is uncertain. The CDR3 contains 15 residues. The ends were cut back, 0 bases at V and 0 bases at J, with 10 bases in the middle. The CDR3, as DNA: TGTGCCAGAAGCTTGGGGTTAATGAGCTCCTACGAGCAGTACTTC. This encodes CARSLGLMSSYEQYF.

The sample holds a few counts of this clone. The CDR3 spells CAWDTEPMNTEAFF. The CDR3 nucleotides are TGTGCCTGGGACACGGAGCCGATGAACACTGAAGCTTTCTTT. The gene calls are TRBV30 and TRBJ1-1; D is ambiguous. CDR1 is GTSNPN and CDR2 is SVGIG in the germline V gene (reference sequence). The CDR3 runs to 14 residues. V dropped 5 bases and J dropped 0 bases, with 13 bases sitting between them. Full variable domain (missing parts from reference TRBV30 and TRBJ1-1): SQTIHQWPATLVQPVGSPLSLECTVEGTSNPNLYWYRQAAGRGLQLLFYSVGIGQISSEVPQNLSASRPQDRQFILSSKKLLLSDSGFYLCAWDTEPMNTEAFFGQGTRLTVV.

The chain carries TRBV6-6 and TRBJ2-7; 8 bases are shared with TRBD2. The V segment lost 5 bases and the J segment 2 bases; nucleotides outside the gene matches: 8. Per germline, CDR1 MNHNY and CDR2 SVGAGI (reference sequence). The length of the CDR3 is 15 residues. The CDR3 sequence: CASSPERETPYEQYF. In nucleotides, the CDR3 is TGTGCCAGCAGTCCAGAGCGGGAGACCCCCTACGAGCAGTACTTC.

The chain has TRBV7-9 and TRBJ2-1; D is possibly TRBD1 or TRBD2 (5 bases each). The germline CDR1 and CDR2 sequences are SEHNR and FQNEAQ (reference sequence). This CDR3 has 14 residues. The V end lost 5 bases, the J end lost 10 bases, and 18 bases lay between the germline ends. The CDR3 region is CASSRDVTMEEQFF. The CDR3 DNA reads TGTGCCAGCAGCCGGGACGTCACAATGGAAGAGCAGTTCTTC.

This sequence joins TRBV7-9 and TRBJ2-1; D remains unclear. CDR1 is SEHNR and CDR2 is FQNEAQ in the germline V gene (reference sequence). This CDR3 contains 16 residues. V lost 1 base and J 1 base, leaving 11 bases between the germline ends. CDR3 protein: CASSLVGLESYNEQFF. The DNA of the CDR3 is TGTGCCAGCAGCTTAGTTGGGCTAGAATCCTACAATGAGCAGTTCTTC.

This chain joins TRBV7-8 and TRBJ2-7; D possibly uses TRBD1 or TRBD2 (6 bases each). This CDR3 region has 14 residues. Looked up from germline, CDR1 is SGHVS and CDR2 is FQNEAQ. V was trimmed by 7 bases and J by 3 bases, leaving 16 bases between them. CDR3 loop: CASNNRRGFYEQYF. The CDR3 DNA reads as TGTGCCAGCAACAACAGGAGGGGGTTCTACGAGCAGTACTTC.

The CDR3 DNA reads TGTGCCAGCAGTATCAGGGGTAGCGGCCCAAAAGGGGAGGCCGGGGAGCTGTTTTTT. Encoded protein: CASSIRGSGPKGEAGELFF. The chain couples TRBV27 to TRBJ2-2; TRBD1 or TRBD2 may be the D gene (6 bases each). The V end was cut by 5 bases, the J end by 6 bases, with 28 bases between. This CDR3 is 19 amino acids long. Germline V lookup: CDR1 MNHEY, CDR2 SMNVEV (reference sequence).

The chain links TRBV29-1 to TRBJ2-3, with D perhaps matching TRBD1 (6 bases). Looked up from germline, CDR1 is SQVTM and CDR2 is ANQGSEA. The CDR3 loop spans 17 amino acids. Trimming took off 0 bases at V and 5 bases at J, with 21 bases between the two ends. CDR3 in amino acids: CSVEDPTGPVGRDTQYF. Here the CDR3 DNA reads TGCAGCGTTGAAGACCCGACAGGACCCGTTGGGAGAGATACGCAGTATTTT.

The rearrangement links TRBV13 to TRBJ2-1; D is uncertain. The CDR3 runs to 12 residues. Trimming took 0 bases from V and 10 from J, leaving 7 bases between them. CDR1 and CDR2 (germline): PRHDT, FYEKMQ (reference sequence). The CDR3 here is CASSLGVPEQFF. In DNA form, the CDR3 reads TGTGCCAGCAGCTTAGGGGTGCCCGAGCAGTTCTTC.

The V gene is TRBV29-1, the J gene TRBJ2-3; no clear D gene. V dropped 7 bases and J dropped 2 bases, with 13 bases sitting between them. The length of the CDR3 is 13 residues. CDR1 is SQVTM, CDR2 ANQGSEA, per germline. The CDR3 DNA reads TGCAGCGCACCGAAGGAATCCACAGATACGCAGTATTTT. Encoded protein: CSAPKESTDTQYF.

The count of this clone is one. The CDR3 DNA sequence: TGCGCCAGCGGGCCCTCATACCCCCCCTACGAGCAGTACTTC. It yields the protein CASGPSYPPYEQYF. The chain is built from TRBV10-1 and TRBJ2-7; D is unresolved. V was trimmed by 8 bases and J by 2 bases, leaving 16 bases between them. Germline CDR1 and CDR2: WNHNN and SYGVQD (reference sequence). The CDR3 has 14 residues.

The chain is built from TRBV29-1 and TRBJ2-5; 9 bases map to TRBD2. From germline, CDR1 is SQVTM and CDR2 ANQGSEA. The CDR3 is made up of 17 amino acids. The V gene end was trimmed by 3 bases and the J gene end by 7 bases; junction bases not matched to a gene: 18. CDR3 nucleotide sequence: TGCAGCGTTGACACTTACTGGCGGGAGGGCTCCTCGGGGACCCAGTACTTC. Translated, it gives CSVDTYWREGSSGTQYF.